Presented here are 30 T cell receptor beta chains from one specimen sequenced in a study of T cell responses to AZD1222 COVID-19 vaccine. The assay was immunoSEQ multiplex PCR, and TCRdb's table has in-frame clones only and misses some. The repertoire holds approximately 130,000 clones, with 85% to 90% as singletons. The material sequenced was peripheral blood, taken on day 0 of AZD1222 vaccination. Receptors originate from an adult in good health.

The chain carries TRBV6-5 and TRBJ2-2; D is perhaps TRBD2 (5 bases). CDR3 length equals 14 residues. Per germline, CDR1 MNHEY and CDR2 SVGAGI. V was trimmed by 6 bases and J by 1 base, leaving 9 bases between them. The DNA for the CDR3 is TGTGCCAGCAGCCCAGCGGTGAACACCGGGGAGCTGTTTTTT. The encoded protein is CASSPAVNTGELFF.

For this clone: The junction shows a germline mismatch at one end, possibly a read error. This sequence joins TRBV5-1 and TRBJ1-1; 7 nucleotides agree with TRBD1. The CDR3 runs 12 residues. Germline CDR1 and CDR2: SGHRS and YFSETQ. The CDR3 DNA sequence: TGCGCCAGCAGCCCGGGCCCCGGGACAGCAATTTTT. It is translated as CASSPGPGTAIF. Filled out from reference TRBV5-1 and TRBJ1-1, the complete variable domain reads KAGVTQTPRYLIKTRGQQVTLSCSPISGHRSVSWYQQTPGQGLQFLFEYFSETQRNKGNFPGRFSGRQFSNSRSEMNVSTLELGDSALYLCASSPGPGTAIFGQGTRLTVV.

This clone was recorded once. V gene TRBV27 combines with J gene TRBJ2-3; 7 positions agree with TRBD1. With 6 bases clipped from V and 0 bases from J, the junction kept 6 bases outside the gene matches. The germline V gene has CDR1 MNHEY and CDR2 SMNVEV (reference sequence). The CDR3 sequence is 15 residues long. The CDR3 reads CASRPGGTSTDTQYF. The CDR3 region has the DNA TGTGCCAGCAGACCAGGGGGTACTAGCACAGATACGCAGTATTTT.

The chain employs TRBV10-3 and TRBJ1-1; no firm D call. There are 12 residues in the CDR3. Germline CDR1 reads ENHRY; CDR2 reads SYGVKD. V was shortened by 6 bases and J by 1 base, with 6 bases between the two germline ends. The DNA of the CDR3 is TGTGCCATCAGCTCAGGGAACACTGAAGCTTTCTTT. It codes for CAISSGNTEAFF.

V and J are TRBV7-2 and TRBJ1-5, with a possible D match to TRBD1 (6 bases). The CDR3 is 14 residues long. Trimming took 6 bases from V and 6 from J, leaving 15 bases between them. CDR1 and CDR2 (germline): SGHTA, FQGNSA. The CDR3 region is CASRLAGEGQPQHF. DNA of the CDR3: TGTGCCAGCAGACTCGCAGGGGAAGGTCAGCCCCAGCATTTT.

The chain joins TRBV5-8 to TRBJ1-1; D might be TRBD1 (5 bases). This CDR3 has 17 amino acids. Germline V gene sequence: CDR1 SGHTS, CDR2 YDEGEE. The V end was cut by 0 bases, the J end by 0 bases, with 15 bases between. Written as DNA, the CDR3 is TGTGCCAGCAGCTTGGAGCAGGGAAGAAGGTTGAACACTGAAGCTTTCTTT. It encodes CASSLEQGRRLNTEAFF.

The CDR3: CASSLAGGVGELFF. The DNA of the CDR3 is TGTGCCAGCAGCCTAGCGGGGGGTGTCGGGGAGCTGTTTTTT. V gene TRBV3-1 (or the pseudogene TRBV3-2) combines with J gene TRBJ2-2, with 10 bases identical to TRBD2. This CDR3 has 14 residues. Germline assignment: CDR1 LGHDT and CDR2 YNNKEL (reference sequence). J was trimmed by 7 bases and V by 4 bases; bases with no gene match: 3.

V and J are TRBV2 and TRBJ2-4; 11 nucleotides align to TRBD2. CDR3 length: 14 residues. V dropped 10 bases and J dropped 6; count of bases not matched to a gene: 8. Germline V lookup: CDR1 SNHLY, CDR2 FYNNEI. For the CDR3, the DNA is TGTGCCACCGGGAGTAGCGGGAGGGGAAACATTCAGTACTTC. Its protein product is CATGSSGRGNIQYF.

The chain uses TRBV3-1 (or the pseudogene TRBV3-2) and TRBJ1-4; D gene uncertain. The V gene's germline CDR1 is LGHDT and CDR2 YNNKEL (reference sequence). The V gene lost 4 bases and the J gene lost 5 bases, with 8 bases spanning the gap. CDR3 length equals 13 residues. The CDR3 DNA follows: TGTGCCAGCAGCCGAAGTCCCAATGAAAAACTGTTTTTT. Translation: CASSRSPNEKLFF.

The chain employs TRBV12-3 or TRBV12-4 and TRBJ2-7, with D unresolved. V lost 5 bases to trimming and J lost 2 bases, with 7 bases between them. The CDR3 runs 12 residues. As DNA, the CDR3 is TGTGCCAGCAGTGTCCGGGCCTACGAGCAGTACTTC. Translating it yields CASSVRAYEQYF.

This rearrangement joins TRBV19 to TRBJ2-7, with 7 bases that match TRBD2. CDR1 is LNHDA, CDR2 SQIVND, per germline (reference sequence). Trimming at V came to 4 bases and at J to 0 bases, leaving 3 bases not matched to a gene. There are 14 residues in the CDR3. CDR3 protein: CASSTGLGSYEQYF. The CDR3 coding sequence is TGTGCCAGTAGTACCGGACTAGGCTCCTACGAGCAGTACTTC.

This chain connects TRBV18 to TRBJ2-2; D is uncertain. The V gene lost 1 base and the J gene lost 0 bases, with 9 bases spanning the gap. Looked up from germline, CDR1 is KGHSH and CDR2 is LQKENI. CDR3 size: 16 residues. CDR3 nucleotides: TGTGCCAGCTCACCACGGTCCGGAGCGAACACCGGGGAGCTGTTTTTT. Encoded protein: CASSPRSGANTGELFF.

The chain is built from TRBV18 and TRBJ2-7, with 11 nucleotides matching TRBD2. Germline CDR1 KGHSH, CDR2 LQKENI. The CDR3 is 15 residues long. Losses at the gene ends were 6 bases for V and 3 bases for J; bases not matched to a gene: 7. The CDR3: CASSSGTSGLYEQYF. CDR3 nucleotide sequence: TGTGCCAGCTCGTCCGGGACTAGCGGCCTCTACGAGCAGTACTTC.

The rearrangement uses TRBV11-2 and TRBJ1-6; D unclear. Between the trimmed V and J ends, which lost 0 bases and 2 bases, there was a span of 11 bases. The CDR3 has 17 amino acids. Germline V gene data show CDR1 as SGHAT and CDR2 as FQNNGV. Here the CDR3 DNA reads TGTGCCAGCAGCTTAGAACACGGCATTACCTATAATTCACCCCTCCACTTT. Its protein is CASSLEHGITYNSPLHF.

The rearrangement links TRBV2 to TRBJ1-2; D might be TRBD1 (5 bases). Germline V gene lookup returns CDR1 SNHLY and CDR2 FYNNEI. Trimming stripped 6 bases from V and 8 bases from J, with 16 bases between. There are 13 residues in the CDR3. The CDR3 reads CASRDQGWSGYTF. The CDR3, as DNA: TGTGCCAGCAGGGACCAGGGATGGAGCGGCTACACCTTC.

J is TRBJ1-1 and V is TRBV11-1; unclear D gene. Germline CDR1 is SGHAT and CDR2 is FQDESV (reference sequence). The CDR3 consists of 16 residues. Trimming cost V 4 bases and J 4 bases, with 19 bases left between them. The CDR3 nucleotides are TGTGCCAGCAGCTCTATGGCCAGCCTACGCGGCACTGAAGCTTTCTTT. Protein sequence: CASSSMASLRGTEAFF.

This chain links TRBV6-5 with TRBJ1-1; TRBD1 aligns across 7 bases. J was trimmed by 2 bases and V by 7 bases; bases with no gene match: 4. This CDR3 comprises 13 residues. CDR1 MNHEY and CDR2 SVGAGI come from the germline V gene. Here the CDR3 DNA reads TGTGCCAGCACTGGGACAGCCAACACTGAAGCTTTCTTT. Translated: CASTGTANTEAFF.

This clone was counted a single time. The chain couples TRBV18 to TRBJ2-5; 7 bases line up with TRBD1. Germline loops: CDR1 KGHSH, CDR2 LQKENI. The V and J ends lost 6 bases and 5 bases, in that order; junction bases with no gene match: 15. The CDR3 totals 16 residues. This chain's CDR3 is CASSQILTGLYETQYF. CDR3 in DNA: TGTGCCAGCTCTCAAATTTTGACAGGGCTCTACGAGACCCAGTACTTC.

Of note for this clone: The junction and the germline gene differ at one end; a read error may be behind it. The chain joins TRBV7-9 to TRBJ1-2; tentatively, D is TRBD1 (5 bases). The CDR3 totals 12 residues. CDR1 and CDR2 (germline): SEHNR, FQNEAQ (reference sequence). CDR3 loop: CASSPRDYGYTF. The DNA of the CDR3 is TGTGCCAGCAGCCCCCGGGACTACGGCTACACCTTC.

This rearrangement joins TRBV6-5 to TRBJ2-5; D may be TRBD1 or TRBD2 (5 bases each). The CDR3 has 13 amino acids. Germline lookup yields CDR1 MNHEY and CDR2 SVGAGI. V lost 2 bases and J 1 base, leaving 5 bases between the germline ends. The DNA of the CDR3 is TGTGCCAGCAGTTACGGGGGCCAAGAGACCCAGTACTTC. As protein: CASSYGGQETQYF.

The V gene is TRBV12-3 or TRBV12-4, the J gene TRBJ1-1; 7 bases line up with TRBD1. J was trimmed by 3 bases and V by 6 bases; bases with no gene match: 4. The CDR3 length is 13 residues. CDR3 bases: TGTGCCAGCAGCTCCCAGGGGGACACTGAAGCTTTCTTT. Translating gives CASSSQGDTEAFF.

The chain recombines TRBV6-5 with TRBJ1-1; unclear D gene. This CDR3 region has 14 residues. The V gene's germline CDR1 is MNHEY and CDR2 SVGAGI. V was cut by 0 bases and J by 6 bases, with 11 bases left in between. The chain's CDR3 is CASSYSNFRSEAFF. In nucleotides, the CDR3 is TGTGCCAGCAGTTACTCGAACTTCCGGTCTGAAGCTTTCTTT.

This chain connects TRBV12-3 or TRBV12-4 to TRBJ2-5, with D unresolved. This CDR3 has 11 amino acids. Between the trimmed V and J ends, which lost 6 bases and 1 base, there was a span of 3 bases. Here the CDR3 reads CASSTQETQYF. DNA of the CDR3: TGTGCCAGCAGCACCCAAGAGACCCAGTACTTC.

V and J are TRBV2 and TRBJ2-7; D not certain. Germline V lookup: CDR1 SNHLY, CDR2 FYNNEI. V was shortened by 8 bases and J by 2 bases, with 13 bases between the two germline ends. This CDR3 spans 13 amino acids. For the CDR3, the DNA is TGTGCCAGCTCCCCTGTTTCTCCCTACGAGCAGTACTTC. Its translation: CASSPVSPYEQYF.

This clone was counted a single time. As DNA, the CDR3 is TGTGCCAGCAGCACACGAGTCTGTCCCCCGTACTTC. It codes for CASSTRVCPPYF. This chain links TRBV21-1 with TRBJ2-7; the DNA was not compared with TRBD2, the D call given in the table. TRBV21-1 is reported as a pseudogene. The CDR3 extends over 12 amino acids.

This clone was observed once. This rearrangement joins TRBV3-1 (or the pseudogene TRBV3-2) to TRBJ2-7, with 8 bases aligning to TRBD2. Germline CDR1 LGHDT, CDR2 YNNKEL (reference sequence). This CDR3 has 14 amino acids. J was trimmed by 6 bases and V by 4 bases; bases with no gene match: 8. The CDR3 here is CASSLGGGKGEQYF. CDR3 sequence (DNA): TGTGCCAGCAGCCTCGGCGGGGGGAAGGGCGAGCAGTACTTC.

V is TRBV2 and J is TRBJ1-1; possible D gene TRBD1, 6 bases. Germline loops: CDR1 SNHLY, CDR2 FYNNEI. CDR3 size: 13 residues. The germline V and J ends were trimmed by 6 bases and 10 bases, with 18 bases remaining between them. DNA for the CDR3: TGTGCCAGCAGAGCTGGTAGGGGGTTTGGAGCTTTCTTT. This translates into CASRAGRGFGAFF.

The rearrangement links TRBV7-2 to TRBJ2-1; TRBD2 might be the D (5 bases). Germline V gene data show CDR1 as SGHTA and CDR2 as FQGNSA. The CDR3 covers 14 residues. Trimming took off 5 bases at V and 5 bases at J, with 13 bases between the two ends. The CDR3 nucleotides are TGTGCCAGCAGCATTGGACTGGCGAACAATGAGCAGTTCTTC. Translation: CASSIGLANNEQFF.

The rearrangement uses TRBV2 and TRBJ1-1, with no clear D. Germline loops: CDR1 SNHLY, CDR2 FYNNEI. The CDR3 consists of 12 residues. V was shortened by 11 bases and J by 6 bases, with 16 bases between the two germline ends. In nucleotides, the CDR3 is TGTGCCGGCTCGAGCCTGGACGCTGAAGCTTTCTTT. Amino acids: CAGSSLDAEAFF.

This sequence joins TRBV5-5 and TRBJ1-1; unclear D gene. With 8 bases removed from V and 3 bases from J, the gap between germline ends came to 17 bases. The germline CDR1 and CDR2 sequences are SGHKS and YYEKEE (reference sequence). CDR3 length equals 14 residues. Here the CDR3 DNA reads TGTGCCAGTAGCCCTTCGGGAGGCTACACTGAAGCTTTCTTT. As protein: CASSPSGGYTEAFF.